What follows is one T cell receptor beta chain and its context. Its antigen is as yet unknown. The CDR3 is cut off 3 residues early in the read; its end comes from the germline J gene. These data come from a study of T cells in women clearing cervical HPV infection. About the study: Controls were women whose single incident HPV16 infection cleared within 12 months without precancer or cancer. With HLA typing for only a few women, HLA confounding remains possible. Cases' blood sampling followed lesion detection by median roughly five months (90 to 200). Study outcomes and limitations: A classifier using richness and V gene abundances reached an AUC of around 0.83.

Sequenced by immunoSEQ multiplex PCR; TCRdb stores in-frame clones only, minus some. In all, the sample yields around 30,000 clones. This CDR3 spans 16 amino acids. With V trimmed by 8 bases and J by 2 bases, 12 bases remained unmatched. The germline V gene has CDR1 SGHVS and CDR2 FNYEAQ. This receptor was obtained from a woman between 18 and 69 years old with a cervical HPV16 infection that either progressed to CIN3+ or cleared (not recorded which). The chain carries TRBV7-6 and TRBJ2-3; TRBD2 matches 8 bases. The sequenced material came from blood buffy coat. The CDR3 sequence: CASSIAGRGVTDTQYF. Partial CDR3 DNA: TGTGCCAGCTCAATAGCGGGGCGCGGGGTCACAGATACG.